This T cell receptor (beta chain) was sequenced during a study of cytomegalovirus exposure and HLA in healthy donors. Study in general: Clustering assigned 81% of the roughly 420 genotyped donors to the Caucasian-associated ancestry cluster.

Participants comprised healthy donors of bone marrow. The V end lost 2 bases, the J end lost 10 bases, and 18 bases lay between the germline ends. CDR3 length: 14 residues. Germline assignment: CDR1 SGHAT and CDR2 FQNNGV. PCR employed 60 Vbeta and 13 Jbeta primers. Generated by immunoSEQ multiplex PCR, the TCRdb table keeps only in-frame clones and is missing some. The sample holds 75,000 to 90,000 clones, 60% to 85% seen once. This TCR was recovered from a male donor in good health and CMV-seropositive. This chain connects TRBV11-2 to TRBJ2-7; D is possibly TRBD1 (6 bases). The specimen sequenced was PBMCs. The CDR3 sequence is CASSLNDRPPSQYF. In DNA form, the CDR3 reads TGTGCCAGCAGCTTAAATGACAGGCCGCCGAGCCAGTACTTC.